A selection of T cell receptor beta chains follows, all from one sample in a study of blood T cell repertoires in COVID-19. The repertoire was sequenced with immunoSEQ multiplex PCR; TCRdb's copy has only in-frame clones and lacks some. The sample holds about 97,000 clones, just under 90% seen once. The sequenced sample consisted of peripheral blood. The receptors originated from a human donor in a cohort sampled during active COVID-19. Both conserved end residues are part of each CDR3. Each record gives: J gene, V gene, CDR3 protein.

TRBJ2-2,TRBV2,CASSLLPSGGATGELFF
TRBJ1-4,TRBV5-1,CASSSRDINEKLFF
TRBJ2-3,TRBV7-9,CASSPRTGKRTDTQYF
TRBJ2-7,TRBV4-1,CASSQGPRGQGVYEQYF
TRBJ1-6,TRBV28,CASREMGLVNSPLHF
TRBJ1-1,TRBV7-9,CASSAAQGASTEAFF
TRBJ1-5,TRBV5-1,CASSLAGASNQPQHF
TRBJ2-6,TRBV3-1/TRBV3-2,CASSQRGASGANVLTF
TRBJ2-1,TRBV28,CASSFLRSSGQYYNEQFF
TRBJ2-3,TRBV5-1,CASSTRGPYTDTQYF
TRBJ2-2,TRBV2,CASRTETGELFF
TRBJ2-7,TRBV7-2,CASSGTSGSYEQYF
TRBJ2-1,TRBV12-3/TRBV12-4,CASSSGGYNEQFF
TRBJ2-1,TRBV11-2,CASSLEGVIEQFF
TRBJ2-2,TRBV3-1/TRBV3-2,CASSLGGRVNTGELFF
TRBJ2-7,TRBV19,CASSISIQGQGAFSYEQYF
TRBJ2-7,TRBV7-8,CASSLGQKIEQYF
TRBJ2-2,TRBV5-6,CASSSRDFGNTGELFF
TRBJ1-1,TRBV18,CASSPAGDTEAFF
TRBJ2-7,TRBV3-1/TRBV3-2,CAPRSSGGLYEQYF
TRBJ1-2,TRBV6-5,CASTAGTGLSNYTF
TRBJ1-1,TRBV3-1/TRBV3-2,CASSPDSRGGTEAFF
TRBJ2-5,TRBV5-1,CASSLIPGQQETQYF
TRBJ2-1,TRBV3-1/TRBV3-2,CASSQGGASYNEQFF
TRBJ1-1,TRBV11-2,CASSLVLRETEAFF
TRBJ1-1,TRBV18,CASSPKTGGGTEAFF
TRBJ2-3,TRBV11-2,CASSLDRSSGALTDTQYF
TRBJ2-3,TRBV7-2,CASSLKGWGDTQYF
TRBJ1-5,TRBV6-6,CASSARTGDSNQPQHF
TRBJ2-4,TRBV18,CASSPSGGAKNIQYF
TRBJ1-2,TRBV28,CASSLNGLWGYTF